This T cell receptor (beta chain) was sequenced for a study of blood T cell repertoires in COVID-19. About the research overall: Sites in the United States, Italy and Spain provided acute and convalescent COVID-19 samples. The analysed material was cDNA or gDNA that came from T cells, B-cell-depleted T cells, or PBMCs.

Trimming cost V 8 bases and J 13 bases, with 21 bases left between them. CDR1 is ENHRY and CDR2 is SYGVKD in the germline V gene. The CDR3 contains 13 residues. In the source study's methods: How many nucleated cells were present was estimated from reference gene primer amplification. Sequenced by immunoSEQ multiplex PCR; TCRdb stores in-frame clones only, minus some. V and J calls and clone size follow that table, whereas D and trimming were derived from the DNA. Of over 150,000 clones in the sample, approximately 83% were seen once. The Seattle patients joined while their infection was active and were tracked longitudinally afterward.

The chain carries TRBV10-3 and TRBJ1-5; no clear D. The receptor comes from an older woman with COVID-19, enrolled during active disease. The sample was peripheral blood. CDR3 residues: CAISLDSSSPQHF. The CDR3 DNA sequence: TGTGCCATCTCTCTTGACTCTTCAAGCCCGCAGCATTTT.